Following are 6 T cell receptor beta chains from one sample sequenced in a study of blood T cell repertoires in COVID-19. Clones were sequenced by immunoSEQ multiplex PCR, and TCRdb holds only the in-frame ones, with some missing. The sample holds approximately 170,000 clones, approximately 83% seen once. Sequencing used peripheral blood. The receptors originated from a man aged 50 to 60 with active or convalescent COVID-19.

The chain carries TRBV28 and TRBJ2-1, with 7 bases that match TRBD2. Germline V gene lookup returns CDR1 MDHEN and CDR2 SYDVKM. The CDR3 contains 14 residues. V dropped 5 bases and J dropped 15; count of bases not matched to a gene: 16. DNA for the CDR3: TGTGCCAGCAGTCCCTGGACTGAGCGGGACGGAATGTTCTTC. Translated: CASSPWTERDGMFF.

The chain is built from TRBV7-2 and TRBJ2-3, with D hard to call. The CDR3 contains 16 residues. Germline-derived CDR1 and CDR2 are SGHTA and FQGNSA. V was shortened by 1 base and J by 0 bases, with 11 bases between the two germline ends. The CDR3 loop reads CASSLGVALSTDTQYF. The CDR3 DNA is TGTGCCAGCAGCTTAGGAGTAGCACTCAGCACAGATACGCAGTATTTT.

This clone was observed once. V gene TRBV11-2 combines with J gene TRBJ2-3; D remains unclear. There are 16 residues in the CDR3. Germline CDR1 SGHAT, CDR2 FQNNGV. Trimming left V 5 bases short and J 1 base short, with 16 bases between. This chain's CDR3 is CASSPRLSTGTDTQYF. CDR3 nucleotides: TGTGCCAGCAGCCCCCGACTCTCTACTGGCACAGATACGCAGTATTTT.

This rearrangement joins TRBV7-9 to TRBJ2-7, with 9 nucleotides matching TRBD1. CDR3 length: 14 amino acids. CDR1 and CDR2 (germline): SEHNR, FQNEAQ (reference sequence). Trimming cost V 5 bases and J 5 bases; bases outside gene matches: 7. CDR3 protein: CASSDRTGDDEQYF. The CDR3 DNA follows: TGTGCCAGCAGCGATAGGACAGGGGACGACGAGCAGTACTTC.

The chain is built from TRBV25-1 and TRBJ1-4, with 9 positions matching TRBD1. In germline, CDR1 is MGHDK, CDR2 SYGVNS. The CDR3 loop spans 14 amino acids. V dropped 1 base and J dropped 8; count of bases not matched to a gene: 2. This CDR3 reads CASSEFGTGEKLFF. Written as DNA, the CDR3 is TGTGCCAGCAGTGAATTCGGGACAGGGGAAAAACTGTTTTTT.

V is TRBV15 and J is TRBJ1-3, with 8 positions matching TRBD1. Germline V CDR1 and CDR2: LNHNV, YYDKDF (reference sequence). The CDR3 spans 17 residues. V lost 2 bases, J lost 0 bases, and 6 bases stayed unmatched. Written as DNA, the CDR3 is TGTGCCACCAGCAGAAATACCGGACAGGGCTCTGGAAACACCATATATTTT. This translates into CATSRNTGQGSGNTIYF.